The 25 T cell receptor beta chains in this list originate from one sample, sequenced in a study of CD8+ T cells in alopecia areata. RNA was extracted and reverse transcribed into cDNA as the sequencing template. Assay used: immunoSEQ multiplex PCR; TCRdb lists only in-frame clones, some missing. The profile shows about 160,000 clones, 47% of them singletons. The specimen was CD4+ T cells sorted from blood. The source is a human donor with alopecia areata.

This clone occurred a few times. This chain links TRBV28 with TRBJ1-1, with unresolved D. The V gene's germline CDR1 is MDHEN and CDR2 SYDVKM. Trimming removed 6 bases at V and 3 bases at J, with 14 bases between. CDR3 length: 14 amino acids. CDR3 residues: CASSGSWLHTEAFF. Here the CDR3 DNA reads TGTGCCAGCAGCGGCTCCTGGTTGCACACTGAAGCTTTCTTT.

The J gene is TRBJ2-1, the V gene TRBV14; 10 nucleotides align to TRBD2. This CDR3 is built from 19 residues. The ends lost 1 base at V and 4 bases at J; junction bases unmatched: 13. CDR1 and CDR2 (germline): SGHDN, FVKESK. CDR3 sequence reads: CASSQVRFDSGRIYNEQFF. The CDR3 bases are TGTGCCAGCAGCCAAGTGAGGTTTGATAGCGGGAGGATATACAATGAGCAGTTCTTC.

This clone has just a few counts. The chain employs TRBV29-1 and TRBJ1-2; TRBD1 aligns across 9 bases. Germline values: CDR1 SQVTM, CDR2 ANQGSEA. The CDR3 spans 13 residues. V lost 7 bases, J lost 4 bases, and 7 bases stayed unmatched. Written as DNA, the CDR3 is TGCAGCGCTGTAGAGGGACAGGGCTATGGCTACACCTTC. This gives the protein CSAVEGQGYGYTF.

The CDR3 region is CASSANSGRSSYNEQFF. The CDR3 DNA reads TGTGCCAGCAGCGCCAATAGCGGGAGGAGCTCCTACAATGAGCAGTTCTTC. The rearrangement links TRBV9 to TRBJ2-1; 10 bases map to TRBD2. The germline V gene has CDR1 SGDLS and CDR2 YYNGEE. This CDR3 spans 17 amino acids. V lost 3 bases and J lost 0; bases outside the gene matches: 6.

This clone was seen more than once but under ten times. The CDR3 is CASSLTGGYTEAFF. CDR3 sequence (DNA): TGTGCCAGCAGCTTGACAGGGGGCTACACTGAAGCTTTCTTT. The chain is built from TRBV7-9 and TRBJ1-1; 10 bases fit TRBD1. Trimming removed 3 bases from V and 3 bases from J; junction bases left unmatched: 1. This CDR3 spans 14 amino acids. Germline assignment: CDR1 SEHNR and CDR2 FQNEAQ (reference sequence).

This clone turned up a few times. The CDR3 protein is CASSQGLAGGPAKNIQYF. CDR3 sequence (DNA): TGCGCCAGCAGCCAAGGACTAGCGGGAGGGCCAGCCAAAAACATTCAGTACTTC. The rearrangement links TRBV4-1 to TRBJ2-4, with 14 bases matching TRBD2. Germline V gives CDR1 MGHRA, CDR2 YSYEKL. The CDR3 has 18 residues. Trimming removed 1 base from V and 0 bases from J; junction bases left unmatched: 2.

This clone was seen a handful of times. The rearrangement joins TRBV27 to TRBJ2-5, with TRBD2 matching 7 bases. J gave up 1 base and V 1 base, and 6 bases lay outside the gene matches. This CDR3 contains 16 residues. The V gene's germline CDR1 is MNHEY and CDR2 SMNVEV (reference sequence). CDR3 in DNA: TGTGCCAGCAGTTTATTTGCGGGAGTGAGCCAAGAGACCCAGTACTTC. This encodes CASSLFAGVSQETQYF.

The V gene is TRBV28, the J gene TRBJ2-5; possible D gene TRBD2, 5 bases. The CDR3 runs to 14 residues. V gave up 5 bases and J gave up 4 bases, with 14 bases separating them. Germline CDR1 MDHEN, CDR2 SYDVKM. The CDR3 DNA is TGTGCCAGCAGTCCGGGGTCTTCCAGAGAGACCCAGTACTTC. It specifies CASSPGSSRETQYF.

This clone was seen only once. The J gene is TRBJ2-4, the V gene TRBV2; 8 bases line up with TRBD2. CDR3 length: 14 residues. The germline V gene has CDR1 SNHLY and CDR2 FYNNEI. With 6 bases clipped from V and 15 bases from J, the junction kept 16 bases outside the gene matches. For the CDR3, the DNA is TGTGCCAGCAGACCAAGGACAGCAGCGGGGGCTTGGTACTTC. This encodes CASRPRTAAGAWYF.

The chain uses TRBV29-1 and TRBJ1-2, with D maybe TRBD1 (6 bases). V was pared by 7 bases and J by 5 bases, with 23 bases between. CDR3 length: 15 residues. CDR1 SQVTM and CDR2 ANQGSEA come from the germline V gene. In nucleotides, the CDR3 is TGCAGCGGGATGGACAGCGGGGTCCCAGGGTATGGCTACACCTTC. Translating it yields CSGMDSGVPGYGYTF.

Regarding this clone: The sample contains more than one DNA sequence encoding this CDR3. This chain uses TRBV2 with TRBJ2-1; 10 bases line up with TRBD2. Looked up from germline, CDR1 is SNHLY and CDR2 is FYNNEI. CDR3 length equals 14 residues. The V segment lost 4 bases and the J segment 3 bases; nucleotides outside the gene matches: 0. As DNA, the CDR3 is TGTGCCAGCAGTGGGACTAGCGGCTACAATGAGCAGTTCTTC. Translation: CASSGTSGYNEQFF.

J is TRBJ2-5 and V is TRBV7-9, with 13 positions matching TRBD2. The CDR3 has 16 amino acids. The V and J ends lost 5 bases and 7 bases, in that order; junction bases with no gene match: 10. Germline V CDR1 and CDR2: SEHNR, FQNEAQ (reference sequence). Here the CDR3 DNA reads TGTGCCAGCAGCCCACTAGCGGGAGGGCCGGCGGGGACCCAGTACTTC. This translates into CASSPLAGGPAGTQYF.

The chain has TRBV28 and TRBJ2-6; no clear D gene. Trimming stripped 6 bases from V and 1 base from J, with 7 bases between. Germline lookup yields CDR1 MDHEN and CDR2 SYDVKM. There are 14 residues in the CDR3. The CDR3 here is CASRSRSGANVLTF. The CDR3 DNA reads TGTGCCAGCAGAAGCCGTTCTGGGGCCAACGTCCTGACTTTC.

The V call is TRBV11-1, the J call TRBJ2-7; D not resolved. V lost 5 bases and J 5 bases, leaving 16 bases between the germline ends. CDR1 is SGHAT and CDR2 is FQDESV in the germline V gene (reference sequence). This CDR3 is built from 14 residues. The DNA for the CDR3 is TGTGCCAGCAGCCCCCCGGCAGGACGGGACGAGCAGTACTTC. Translation: CASSPPAGRDEQYF.

This clone occurred once. The gene calls are TRBV6-5 and TRBJ2-1; D gene ambiguous. CDR1 and CDR2 (germline): MNHEY, SVGAGI. The CDR3 extends over 16 amino acids. V was pared by 0 bases and J by 12 bases, with 21 bases between. The CDR3 DNA sequence: TGTGCCAGCAGTTACTCCCGCCGCCCTCGAGTCACTTTGCAGTTCTTC. It is translated as CASSYSRRPRVTLQFF.

The chain has TRBV5-1 and TRBJ2-3; 9 bases agree with TRBD2. Germline lookup yields CDR1 SGHRS and CDR2 YFSETQ. The CDR3 is 15 residues long. Germline trimming cut 3 bases from V and 0 bases from J; bases unmatched to any gene: 2. CDR3 loop: CASSYTSGSTDTQYF. The CDR3 coding sequence is TGCGCCAGCAGCTACACTAGCGGGAGCACAGATACGCAGTATTTT.

This clone was observed a single time. The rearrangement links TRBV7-2 to TRBJ2-6; D ambiguous. The CDR3 length is 15 residues. The germline CDR1 and CDR2 sequences are SGHTA and FQGNSA. Between the trimmed V and J ends, which lost 5 bases and 5 bases, there was a span of 13 bases. Written as DNA, the CDR3 is TGTGCCAGCAGCCCCCGGGCAGATCGGGCCAACGTCCTGACTTTC. As protein: CASSPRADRANVLTF.

The chain carries TRBV20-1 and TRBJ2-1; D uncertain. CDR1 is DFQATT, CDR2 SNEGSKA, per germline (reference sequence). The CDR3 extends over 11 amino acids. The V end lost 2 bases, the J end lost 8 bases, and 7 bases lay between the germline ends. The CDR3 sequence: CSARQYHEQFF. The CDR3 DNA follows: TGCAGTGCTAGACAGTACCATGAGCAGTTCTTC.

The chain links TRBV30 to TRBJ2-1; D remains ambiguous. Trimming shortened V by 4 bases and J by 0 bases, and 13 bases separated the two germline ends. The CDR3 runs to 15 residues. Germline assignment: CDR1 GTSNPN and CDR2 SVGIG (reference sequence). The CDR3 region has the DNA TGTGCCTGGATTCCCGGGTCGAGCTCCTACAATGAGCAGTTCTTC. This encodes CAWIPGSSSYNEQFF.

The J gene is TRBJ2-5, the V gene TRBV4-1, with D perhaps TRBD2 (5 bases). This CDR3 comprises 13 residues. Trimming left V 3 bases short and J 4 bases short, with 9 bases between. CDR1 and CDR2 (germline): MGHRA, YSYEKL. The CDR3 reads CASSQAGRETQYF. CDR3 DNA: TGCGCCAGCAGCCAGGCGGGTCGAGAGACCCAGTACTTC.

V and J are TRBV6-5 and TRBJ2-5; 13 nucleotides agree with TRBD2. Unmatched junction bases numbered 8, after V lost 6 bases and J lost 10 bases. Germline CDR1 MNHEY, CDR2 SVGAGI. The CDR3 has 14 amino acids. The CDR3 nucleotides read TGTGCCAGCAGGGTCGGGACTAGCGGGAATTTCCAGTACTTC. It codes for CASRVGTSGNFQYF.

V and J are TRBV28 and TRBJ2-5; 7 bases line up with TRBD2. With 9 bases clipped from V and 1 base from J, the junction kept 8 bases outside the gene matches. The CDR3 totals 14 residues. The germline CDR1 and CDR2 sequences are MDHEN and SYDVKM. CDR3 sequence: CASAGEGFQETQYF. In DNA form, the CDR3 reads TGTGCCAGTGCGGGAGAGGGGTTCCAAGAGACCCAGTACTTC.

A single count supports this clone. V gene TRBV27 combines with J gene TRBJ2-7; a weak D match, TRBD1 (6 bases). The CDR3 has 14 amino acids. Per the germline V gene, CDR1 is MNHEY and CDR2 is SMNVEV (reference sequence). Trimming pared 3 bases from V and 6 bases from J, leaving 15 bases between. CDR3 in DNA: TGTGCCAGCAGTTTTACAGGGATCGTGGGCGAGCAGTACTTC. This codes for CASSFTGIVGEQYF.

The J gene is TRBJ1-5, the V gene TRBV7-2, with TRBD1 as a possible D gene (6 bases). The CDR3 extends over 15 amino acids. V was cut by 5 bases and J by 1 base, with 12 bases left in between. The germline gives CDR1 SGHTA, CDR2 FQGNSA. As DNA, the CDR3 is TGTGCCAGCAGCGCACAGGGAACAAGCAATCAGCCCCAGCATTTT. Translation: CASSAQGTSNQPQHF. Drawing the rest from reference TRBV7-2 and TRBJ1-5, the complete variable domain is GAGVSQSPSNKVTEKGKDVELRCDPISGHTALYWYRQSLGQGLEFLIYFQGNSAPDKSGLPSDRFSAERTGGSVSTLTIQRTQQEDSAVYLCASSAQGTSNQPQHFGDGTRLSIL.

This CDR3 is CASSLGQGGYNEQFF. In DNA form, the CDR3 reads TGTGCCAGCAGCTTAGGACAGGGAGGCTACAATGAGCAGTTCTTC. This chain uses TRBV7-3 with TRBJ2-1, with 8 bases identical to TRBD1. CDR1 and CDR2 (germline): SGHTA, FQGTGA. With 2 bases clipped from V and 3 bases from J, the junction kept 3 bases outside the gene matches. The CDR3 runs 15 residues.